This record concerns one T cell receptor beta chain sequence. What it recognizes is unknown. Genomic DNA belonging to each subset was distributed in equal measure over several immunoSEQ plates. TCRdb's table, derived via immunoSEQ multiplex PCR, lists solely in-frame clones and lacks some. The repertoire has about 2 million clones, less than 95% of them found once; the top ten carry less than 1.5%. The data are from a study of shared clonotypes between healthy human individuals. Study-level background: A few men and two women, aged 18 to 49, were donors.

Cells designated naive CD8 were CD45RO-negative and were positively selected for CCR7, with terminally differentiated effector memory CD45RA+ cells excluded. Study outcomes and limitations: It was anticipated that sequencing depth would influence how many clonotypes donors shared. Naive subsets tended to show greater estimated richness than memory subsets.

This CDR3 comprises 15 residues. Germline V gene sequence: CDR1 MNHNS, CDR2 SASEGT. V was shortened by 2 bases and J by 1 base, with 10 bases between the two germline ends. Sequencing was carried out using naive CD8+ T cells sorted from blood. The V gene is TRBV6-1, the J gene TRBJ2-3; D may be TRBD1 (6 bases). The receptor was derived from a man aged 18 to 30 in good health. CDR3 loop: CASSELKGGTDTQYF. DNA of the CDR3: TGTGCCAGCAGTGAACTTAAGGGGGGCACAGATACGCAGTATTTT.